The 21 T cell receptor beta chains below come from one sample, sequenced in a study of shared clonotypes between healthy human individuals. Here immunoSEQ multiplex PCR was the method, and the copy in TCRdb shows in-frame clones only, minus some. The sample holds a few million clones, approximately 94% seen once. Material for sequencing was naive CD4+ T cells sorted from blood. Described subset: CD45RA+ positively selected. These receptors were obtained from a man between 18 and 29 years old in good health.

In this sample, this clone turned up once. The rearrangement links TRBV29-1 to TRBJ1-4; maybe TRBD1 (6 bases). This CDR3 comprises 14 residues. Between the trimmed V and J ends, which lost 7 bases and 3 bases, there was a span of 15 bases. Per the germline V gene, CDR1 is SQVTM and CDR2 is ANQGSEA. CDR3 sequence: CSATGGFSNEKLFF. The DNA of the CDR3 is TGCAGCGCGACAGGTGGTTTTTCTAATGAAAAACTGTTTTTT.

The chain joins TRBV6-6 to TRBJ1-6; 9 nucleotides agree with TRBD1. The CDR3 loop spans 15 amino acids. Trimming cost V 2 bases and J 7 bases; bases outside gene matches: 3. Per the germline V gene, CDR1 is MNHNY and CDR2 is SVGAGI (reference sequence). In nucleotides, the CDR3 is TGTGCCAGCAGTTACGGAGACAGGGGGAATTCACCCCTCCACTTT. The encoded protein is CASSYGDRGNSPLHF.

The chain has TRBV7-2 and TRBJ2-1, with 9 bases lining up with TRBD1. The germline CDR1 and CDR2 sequences are SGHTA and FQGNSA. The CDR3 has 13 residues. Germline trimming cut 3 bases from V and 7 bases from J; bases unmatched to any gene: 1. As DNA, the CDR3 is TGTGCCAGCAGCTTGGGACAGGGTAATGAGCAGTTCTTC. Residues: CASSLGQGNEQFF. The whole variable domain, filled in from reference TRBV7-2 and TRBJ2-1, reads GAGVSQSPSNKVTEKGKDVELRCDPISGHTALYWYRQSLGQGLEFLIYFQGNSAPDKSGLPSDRFSAERTGGSVSTLTIQRTQQEDSAVYLCASSLGQGNEQFFGPGTRLTVL.

The chain combines TRBV7-2 with TRBJ2-7; tentative D call: TRBD1 (5 bases). The germline V and J ends were trimmed by 4 bases and 4 bases, with 11 bases remaining between them. The CDR3 has 13 amino acids. The germline V gene encodes CDR1 SGHTA and CDR2 FQGNSA. The CDR3 spells CASSSRVLYEQYF. DNA of the CDR3: TGTGCCAGCAGCTCCAGGGTTTTGTACGAGCAGTACTTC.

This sequence joins TRBV7-8 and TRBJ2-1; TRBD2 agrees at 8 bases. This CDR3 region has 16 residues. The V gene end was trimmed by 0 bases and the J gene end by 7 bases; junction bases not matched to a gene: 8. Germline V lookup: CDR1 SGHVS, CDR2 FQNEAQ. CDR3 DNA: TGTGCCAGCAGCTTAGCGCAGCGGGGGTTACCGAATGAGCAGTTCTTC. It yields the protein CASSLAQRGLPNEQFF.

The chain combines TRBV19 with TRBJ2-7; D is possibly TRBD1 or TRBD2 (5 bases each). The CDR3 sequence is 14 residues long. Between the trimmed V and J ends, which lost 1 base and 6 bases, there was a span of 13 bases. Germline V gene lookup returns CDR1 LNHDA and CDR2 SQIVND (reference sequence). In DNA form, the CDR3 reads TGTGCCAGTAGTATAGCGGGGCTAGCATCCGAGCAGTACTTC. Translating it yields CASSIAGLASEQYF.

CDR3: CASSYLDLGEQFF. The CDR3 DNA reads as TGTGCCAGCAGTTACTTGGATCTTGGGGAGCAGTTCTTC. The chain employs TRBV7-9 and TRBJ2-1; D gene unclear. Per the germline V gene, CDR1 is SEHNR and CDR2 is FQNEAQ (reference sequence). This CDR3 is built from 13 residues. V lost 6 bases and J lost 10, with 16 bases in between.

The chain links TRBV7-9 to TRBJ1-3, with D unclear. The V gene's germline CDR1 is SEHNR and CDR2 FQNEAQ (reference sequence). Deletions cut 6 bases from V and 4 bases from J, with 19 bases between. This CDR3 comprises 16 residues. In nucleotides, the CDR3 is TGTGCCAGCAGTAAAGACACGGCGGTTTTCGGAAACACCATATATTTT. Amino acid sequence: CASSKDTAVFGNTIYF.

The J gene is TRBJ2-2, the V gene TRBV18; perhaps TRBD2 as D (6 bases). This CDR3 is built from 16 residues. The V gene's germline CDR1 is KGHSH and CDR2 LQKENI. V lost 2 bases to trimming and J lost 6 bases, with 16 bases between them. The CDR3 protein is CASSPFRDSFAGELFF. The CDR3 DNA reads TGTGCCAGCTCACCATTCCGGGACTCCTTCGCCGGGGAGCTGTTTTTT.

J is TRBJ1-2 and V is TRBV5-1; possibly TRBD1 for D (6 bases). Trimming took 4 bases from V and 7 from J, leaving 17 bases between them. The germline CDR1 and CDR2 sequences are SGHRS and YFSETQ. This CDR3 has 14 amino acids. In DNA form, the CDR3 reads TGCGCCAGCAGCCCGGGACACTCAGGCGGTGGCTACACCTTC. It specifies CASSPGHSGGGYTF.

J is TRBJ2-5 and V is TRBV27, with 7 bases fitting TRBD2. This CDR3 region has 14 residues. Germline CDR1 reads MNHEY; CDR2 reads SMNVEV (reference sequence). Losses at the gene ends were 6 bases for V and 4 bases for J; bases not matched to a gene: 8. In nucleotides, the CDR3 is TGTGCCAGCAGCCCCCTGTGGGGGGGAGAGACCCAGTACTTC. This sequence encodes CASSPLWGGETQYF.

V is TRBV2 and J is TRBJ1-2, with 8 bases identical to TRBD1. Germline values: CDR1 SNHLY, CDR2 FYNNEI. Unmatched junction bases numbered 6, after V lost 2 bases and J lost 7 bases. This CDR3 is 14 amino acids long. The CDR3 here is CASSEQGAMGGYTF. Written as DNA, the CDR3 is TGTGCCAGCAGTGAACAGGGGGCAATGGGTGGCTACACCTTC. Based on the CDR3 plus reference TRBV2 and TRBJ1-2, the full variable domain is EPEVTQTPSHQVTQMGQEVILRCVPISNHLYFYWYRQILGQKVEFLVSFYNNEISEKSEIFDDQFSVERPDGSNFTLKIRSTKLEDSAMYFCASSEQGAMGGYTFGSGTRLTVV.

The chain uses TRBV7-9 and TRBJ2-5; the D is unclear. This CDR3 contains 11 residues. Germline lookup yields CDR1 SEHNR and CDR2 FQNEAQ (reference sequence). Trimming took 5 bases from V and 9 from J, leaving 10 bases between them. CDR3 in DNA: TGTGCCAGCAGCCATATCGGGCCCCAGTACTTC. It yields the protein CASSHIGPQYF.

V gene TRBV6-1 combines with J gene TRBJ2-5; perhaps TRBD1 as D (6 bases). The V end was cut by 4 bases, the J end by 5 bases, with 20 bases between. Germline CDR1 is MNHNS and CDR2 is SASEGT. The CDR3 runs to 16 residues. The CDR3 region has the DNA TGTGCCAGCAGTGTCTCCGGGCCAGGGGATTCGGAGACCCAGTACTTC. Protein: CASSVSGPGDSETQYF.

V is TRBV18 and J is TRBJ2-1; 7 bases are a match to TRBD2. The germline V gene has CDR1 KGHSH and CDR2 LQKENI. Trimming cost V 3 bases and J 9 bases; bases outside gene matches: 11. The CDR3 is 15 residues long. The CDR3 DNA is TGTGCCAGCTCACCTCTAGCGGAGAGGATGGGTGAGCAGTTCTTC. This translates into CASSPLAERMGEQFF.

This chain connects TRBV11-2 to TRBJ2-7, with D tentatively TRBD1 (6 bases). CDR1 is SGHAT and CDR2 is FQNNGV in the germline V gene. CDR3 length: 16 residues. V shed 5 bases and J shed 0 bases, with 17 bases lying between them. CDR3 in DNA: TGTGCCAGCAGCACCGGGTGGCAGGGGAGCTCCTACGAGCAGTACTTC. As protein: CASSTGWQGSSYEQYF.

This clone was picked up one time. This rearrangement joins TRBV19 to TRBJ2-1, with 7 nucleotides matching TRBD2. Germline CDR1 reads LNHDA; CDR2 reads SQIVND (reference sequence). The CDR3 runs to 15 residues. Trimming cost V 3 bases and J 3 bases; bases outside gene matches: 5. The CDR3 sequence is CASSISAGVYNEQFF. DNA for the CDR3: TGTGCCAGTAGTATCTCGGCGGGAGTCTACAATGAGCAGTTCTTC.

The chain uses TRBV7-9 and TRBJ2-3; TRBD2 matches at 11 bases. CDR3 length: 15 residues. CDR1 and CDR2 from the germline V gene are SEHNR and FQNEAQ (reference sequence). V trimming: 1 base; J trimming: 6 bases; junction bases outside the gene matches: 3. CDR3 amino acids: CASSLELAGADTQYF. CDR3 coding DNA: TGTGCCAGCAGCTTAGAACTAGCGGGGGCGGATACGCAGTATTTT.

J is TRBJ2-1 and V is TRBV5-6; 13 bases fit TRBD2. The germline CDR1 and CDR2 sequences are SGHDT and YYEEEE. The CDR3 contains 18 residues. The V and J ends lost 3 bases and 9 bases, in that order; junction bases with no gene match: 15. The CDR3 spells CASSWDAGGGTSGVEQFF. The CDR3 DNA reads TGTGCCAGCAGCTGGGACGCGGGAGGAGGGACTAGCGGGGTTGAGCAGTTCTTC. Full variable domain (remainder filled in from reference TRBV5-6 and TRBJ2-1): DAGVTQSPTHLIKTRGQQVTLRCSPKSGHDTVSWYQQALGQGPQFIFQYYEEEERQRGNFPDRFSGHQFPNYSSELNVNALLLGDSALYLCASSWDAGGGTSGVEQFFGPGTRLTVL.

The V and J genes are TRBV12-5 and TRBJ2-1; 13 positions match TRBD2. The length of the CDR3 is 15 residues. V lost 5 bases, J lost 12 bases, and 10 bases stayed unmatched. Germline V gives CDR1 LGHNT, CDR2 FRNRAP. CDR3 nucleotides: TGTGCTAGTGGTCGTACAGGACTAGCGGGAGTTTGGCAGTTCTTC. Translation gives CASGRTGLAGVWQFF.

The CDR3 sequence: CASSSDFREQFF. In DNA, the CDR3 is TGTGCCAGCAGCTCAGACTTTCGTGAGCAGTTCTTC. The chain joins TRBV7-2 to TRBJ2-1; no firm D call. This CDR3 has 12 amino acids. Trimming left V 4 bases short and J 9 bases short, with 10 bases between. CDR1 is SGHTA, CDR2 FQGNSA, per germline.